One sample yielded the 7 T cell receptor beta chains listed below, sequenced in a study of spatial heterogeneity in lung cancer. The sample's time point: sample taken at primary tumor resection. TCRdb re-derived calls from the 5' RACE reads in MiXCR, one entry per CDR3 protein. The sample consists of about 23,000 distinct CDR3 sequences, about 3.5% of them appearing once. The input for sequencing was PBMCs, taken at surgery. The receptors derive from a female donor with early-stage non-small cell lung cancer.

The sample holds many counts of this clonotype. The chain couples TRBV21-1 to TRBJ2-7; no DNA check was done on the table's D call, TRBD1. TRBV21-1 is recorded as a pseudogene. This CDR3 spans 11 amino acids. CDR3 in amino acids: CASCTGAITYF. The CDR3, as DNA: TGTGCCAGCTGCACCGGGGCCATTACGTACTTC.

J is TRBJ2-7 and V is TRBV12-5; D may correspond to TRBD1 or TRBD2 (5 bases each). V lost 3 bases and J 3 bases, leaving 12 bases between the germline ends. Germline loops: CDR1 LGHNT, CDR2 FRNRAP. The CDR3 is 14 residues long. CDR3 DNA sequence: TGTGCTAGTGGTTTCTCAGGGACGTTCTACGAGCAGTACTTC. Encoded protein: CASGFSGTFYEQYF.

This clonotype has at least ten counts. This chain links TRBV10-2 with TRBJ2-7, with D unclear. The CDR3 totals 17 residues. Germline lookup yields CDR1 WSHSY and CDR2 SAAADI. V gave up 4 bases and J gave up 0 bases, with 19 bases separating them. The CDR3 protein is CASSGGRVLGISYEQYF. CDR3 nucleotide sequence: TGCGCCAGCAGTGGAGGTCGGGTTTTAGGGATCTCCTACGAGCAGTACTTC.

This clonotype was detected only a few times. The V call is TRBV6-1, the J call TRBJ1-1; TRBD1 matches 8 bases. Germline-derived CDR1 and CDR2 are MNHNS and SASEGT. J lost 1 base, V lost 5 bases, and 6 bases had no gene match. The CDR3 is 15 residues long. This CDR3 reads CASSIKQGENTEAFF. DNA of the CDR3: TGTGCCAGCAGTATTAAACAGGGGGAGAACACTGAAGCTTTCTTT.

By its share, this clonotype is medium-sized. This chain joins TRBV7-2 and TRBJ1-6; D is unclear. Germline V gene lookup returns CDR1 SGHTA and CDR2 FQGNSA. V was clipped by 2 bases and J by 6 bases, with 11 bases between them. CDR3 length: 15 amino acids. The CDR3 loop reads CASSLTQDLNSPLHF. CDR3 bases: TGTGCCAGCAGCTTAACTCAGGATCTTAATTCACCCCTCCACTTT.

This clonotype was seen many times. The CDR3 DNA sequence: TGTGCCAGCAGCTCCCGGGACAATAATTCACCCCTCCACTTT. Protein sequence: CASSSRDNNSPLHF. The chain employs TRBV9 and TRBJ1-6; D possibly corresponds to TRBD1 (6 bases). The CDR3 extends over 14 amino acids. Trimming took 4 bases from V and 5 from J, leaving 10 bases between them. The germline V gene encodes CDR1 SGDLS and CDR2 YYNGEE.

This clonotype occurred many times. The chain carries TRBV2 and TRBJ1-2; 7 nucleotides agree with TRBD1. The CDR3 extends over 14 amino acids. V was clipped by 7 bases and J by 0 bases; unmatched bases: 5. Germline CDR1 is SNHLY and CDR2 is FYNNEI. Here the CDR3 reads CASIGTASNYGYTF. The CDR3 DNA sequence: TGTGCCAGCATCGGGACAGCCTCTAACTATGGCTACACCTTC.